In its sample, the clone carrying this T cell receptor (beta chain) was seen a few times. This entry comes from a study of patients and donors after allogeneic stem cell transplantation. From the RT-PCR reads, TCRdb called clonotypes with MiXCR, one entry per CDR3 protein. The top ten hold around 6% of the sample, which has 800,000 to 1,000,000 distinct CDR3 sequences, roughly 18% seen once. Sequences were obtained from blood, either unsorted or a sorted T cell fraction (not recorded which). The clonotype comes from a human donor who was either an allogeneic HSCT recipient or a stem cell or donor lymphocyte infusion donor (not recorded which). It is not recorded whose cells these are; they may come from a transplant donor.

CDR3 loop: CASSLGWDRSSYEQYF. The CDR3, as DNA: TGTGCCAGCAGCTTAGGTTGGGACAGGAGCTCCTACGAGCAGTACTTC. The chain carries TRBV7-9 and TRBJ2-7; TRBD1 matches at 8 bases. V lost 1 base and J lost 0; bases outside the gene matches: 5. CDR3 size: 16 residues. Germline assignment: CDR1 SEHNR and CDR2 FQNEAQ (reference sequence).